These T cell receptor beta chains were read from a single sample in a study of cytotoxic CD8 clonotypes in ibrutinib-treated CLL. Only in-frame clones appear in the TCRdb table, and some are missing; sequencing was by immunoSEQ multiplex PCR. The table includes some 150,000 clones, 70% to 85% detected once. The sequencing used PBMCs, collected after 12 months of ibrutinib treatment. The receptors derive from a human donor with chronic lymphocytic leukemia. CDR3s include the opening cysteine and the closing phenylalanine or tryptophan. D genes are given only for firm matches. Clone size, where shown, is once, few, many, or a class for clones that have expanded.

clone size	D gene	J gene	V gene	CDR3 DNA	CDR3 protein
NA	NA	TRBJ2-3	TRBV7-2	TGTGCCAGCAGCTTTTCGGGAGATACGCAGTATTTT	CASSFSGDTQYF
few	NA	TRBJ1-2	TRBV14	TGTGCCAGCAGCCAAGGGGGGGGTTATGGCTACACCTTC	CASSQGGGYGYTF
NA	NA	TRBJ2-2	TRBV28	TGTGCCAGCAGTTTATGGGCAGGGGGGATGGCCGGGGAGCTGTTTTTT	CASSLWAGGMAGELFF
NA	NA	TRBJ2-3	TRBV28	TGTGCCAGCGGACTTTACAGGGGCACAGATACGCAGTATTTT	CASGLYRGTDTQYF
NA	NA	TRBJ1-4	TRBV11-2	TGTGCCAGCACCCCACACCCTAATGAAAAACTGTTTTTT	CASTPHPNEKLFF
NA	TRBD2	TRBJ2-7	TRBV12-5	TGTGCTAGTGGTTTGGGGACTAGCGGGAGCAACGAGCAGTACTTC	CASGLGTSGSNEQYF
NA	NA	TRBJ2-7	TRBV6-1	TGTGCCAGCACTTCAGGGGTTGTTAAGTACGAGCAGTACTTC	CASTSGVVKYEQYF
NA	NA	TRBJ1-3	TRBV25-1	TGTGCCAGCCACGGTAGGGGCAGGGCCGTTGGAAACACCATATATTTT	CASHGRGRAVGNTIYF
NA	TRBD2	TRBJ2-7	TRBV7-2	TGTGCCAGCAGCTCCTCTAGCGGGGGAGGTTACGAGCAGTACTTC	CASSSSSGGGYEQYF
NA	NA	TRBJ2-7	TRBV7-2	TGTGCCAGCAGCTTAGCGCGTGGGGGTAGCTCCTACGAGCAGTACTTC	CASSLARGGSSYEQYF
NA	NA	TRBJ2-3	TRBV6-4	TGTGCCAGCAGTGACGGAGGGGACAGAGTCACAGATACGCAGTATTTT	CASSDGGDRVTDTQYF
NA	NA	TRBJ2-3	TRBV5-1	TGCGCCAGCAGCTTAACAGGAGCTAGCACAGATACGCAGTATTTT	CASSLTGASTDTQYF
NA	TRBD2	TRBJ2-7	TRBV5-1	TGCGCCAGCAGCTGGGGATTTAGCGGGATCACCTACGAGCAGTACTTC	CASSWGFSGITYEQYF
NA	TRBD1	TRBJ2-7	TRBV4-2	TGTGCCAGCAGCCAAGTAACTCAGGGGGCCTACGAGCAGTACTTC	CASSQVTQGAYEQYF
NA	NA	TRBJ2-1	TRBV28	TGTGCCAGCAGTATCCAGGTTGTTTTCTATGAGCAGTTCTTC	CASSIQVVFYEQFF
few	TRBD2	TRBJ2-7	TRBV5-8	TGTGCCAGCAGCTTGGGTCTAGCGGGGCACTACGAGCAGTACTTC	CASSLGLAGHYEQYF
NA	NA	TRBJ2-3	TRBV7-2	TGTGCCAGCAGCTTAAATTTCGCGGCGGGCGTAAATACGCAGTATTTT	CASSLNFAAGVNTQYF
NA	NA	TRBJ2-1	TRBV4-3	TGCGCCAGCAGCCAAGACACCTCTCCTGAAACAATCTACAATGAGCAGTTCTTC	CASSQDTSPETIYNEQFF
few	NA	TRBJ1-6	TRBV7-2	TGTGCCAGCAGTTGGGTACAGGGTAATTCACCCCTCCACTTT	CASSWVQGNSPLHF
NA	TRBD2	TRBJ2-7	TRBV18	TGTGCCAGCTCACCACCGGCGGGAGGGCCCGCCGAGCAGTACTTC	CASSPPAGGPAEQYF
NA	NA	TRBJ1-2	TRBV19	TGTGCCAGTAGAGTCTACTATGGCTACACCTTC	CASRVYYGYTF
NA	NA	TRBJ1-4	TRBV7-9	TGTGCCAGCAGCCCGCGGACTGCTAATGAAAAACTGTTTTTT	CASSPRTANEKLFF
NA	NA	TRBJ1-2	TRBV29-1	TGCAGCGTTGGGGATATCGATGGCTACACCTTC	CSVGDIDGYTF
NA	TRBD2	TRBJ2-1	TRBV27	TGTGCCAGCAGTTTTAGGGGACTAGCGGGAAGGTTCGATGAGCAGTTCTTC	CASSFRGLAGRFDEQFF
once	TRBD1	TRBJ2-7	TRBV19	TGTGCCAGTAGTACCGGGACAGGGGGCGGGTACGAGCAGTACTTC	CASSTGTGGGYEQYF
NA	TRBD1	TRBJ1-2	TRBV9	TGTGCCAGCAGCGCGGGACAGGCCTATGGCTACACCTTC	CASSAGQAYGYTF
few	TRBD2	TRBJ2-1	TRBV9	TGTGCCAGCAGCGTAAGCGGGGGGAGCTCCTACAATGAGCAGTTCTTC	CASSVSGGSSYNEQFF
NA	TRBD1	TRBJ2-7	TRBV5-6	TGTGCCAGCAGCCTTAGGGACAGGATCGGCAACGAGCAGTACTTC	CASSLRDRIGNEQYF
NA	NA	TRBJ2-7	TRBV11-1	TGTGCCAGCAGCACAGGGTCTCTCTACGAGCAGTACTTC	CASSTGSLYEQYF
NA	NA	TRBJ2-7	TRBV19	TGTGCCAGTAGTACTAGGGGACCGGTCCACGAGCAGTACTTC	CASSTRGPVHEQYF
NA	TRBD1	TRBJ2-5	TRBV11-1	TGTGCCAGCAGTGGGACAGGGGATGAGACCCAGTACTTC	CASSGTGDETQYF
once	NA	TRBJ1-4	TRBV18	TGTGCCAGCTCACCACATAGACAGATAAATGAAAAACTGTTTTTT	CASSPHRQINEKLFF
NA	TRBD1	TRBJ1-1	TRBV11-3	TGTGCCAGCAGCTCCGGGACAGGGAAATACACTGAAGCTTTCTTT	CASSSGTGKYTEAFF
NA	NA	TRBJ2-1	TRBV7-3	TGTGCCAGCAGCCCAGGGTCGCATGAGCAGTTCTTC	CASSPGSHEQFF
NA	TRBD2	TRBJ2-7	TRBV2	TGTGCCAGCAGGACGGGACTAGCGGGAGGCCTCCACGAGCAGTACTTC	CASRTGLAGGLHEQYF
NA	NA	TRBJ2-2	TRBV27	TGTGCCAGCAGTCCGGACGTAGCCACCGGGGAGCTGTTTTTT	CASSPDVATGELFF
NA	NA	TRBJ2-7	TRBV19	TGTGCCAGTAGTACAGGGTTTGGTTCCTACGAGCAGTACTTC	CASSTGFGSYEQYF
NA	NA	TRBJ2-5	TRBV28	TGTGCCAGCAGTTTACAACAAGAGACCCAGTACTTC	CASSLQQETQYF
NA	TRBD2	TRBJ2-7	TRBV30	TGTGCCTGGACGGGACTAGCGAATTCCTACGAGCAGTACTTC	CAWTGLANSYEQYF
NA	TRBD1	TRBJ1-5	TRBV19	TGTGCCAGTAGTGGTTCCAGGGGGGACAAGTATCAGCCCCAGCATTTT	CASSGSRGDKYQPQHF
NA	TRBD2	TRBJ2-7	TRBV18	TGTGCCAGCTCACCAGAGTCTAGCGGAACCCGCTACGAGCAGTACTTC	CASSPESSGTRYEQYF
few	NA	TRBJ1-5	TRBV21-1	TGTGCCAGCAACGAAATCGGACGCAGGAGGAGCAATCAGCCCCAGCATTTT	CASNEIGRRRSNQPQHF
NA	NA	TRBJ1-4	TRBV21-1	TGTGCCAGCAGCACCAGGACAGGGGGTGAAAAACTGTTTTTT	CASSTRTGGEKLFF
NA	NA	TRBJ2-1	TRBV30	TGTGCCTGGAGCGCCTGGGACTCTTTCTACAATGAGCAGTTCTTC	CAWSAWDSFYNEQFF
NA	TRBD2	TRBJ2-1	TRBV11-2	TGTGCCAGCAGCTTAAAGCTAGCGGGATCGAGGTACAATGAGCAGTTCTTC	CASSLKLAGSRYNEQFF
medium-sized	TRBD1	TRBJ1-1	TRBV10-1	TGCGCCAGCAGTGAGTCTCACAGGGGTGGCACGGACACTGAAGCTTTCTTT	CASSESHRGGTDTEAFF
NA	TRBD2	TRBJ2-1	TRBV11-2	TGTGCCAGCAGCCCTGGGGGTAGCGCGGGGGTAGAGCAGTTCTTC	CASSPGGSAGVEQFF
few	NA	TRBJ2-3	TRBV13	TGTGCCAGCAGCTTAAGGAGAACAGGAACAGATACGCAGTATTTT	CASSLRRTGTDTQYF
many	NA	TRBJ1-5	TRBV5-5	TGTGCCAGCAGCTTTGGAGGGAGTACGAACAATCAGCCCCAGCATTTT	CASSFGGSTNNQPQHF
NA	TRBD1	TRBJ2-1	TRBV19	TGTGCCAGTAGTACTCAATCCGGGACAGGGGCCGTAGCGGGACCCTACAATGAGCAGTTCTTC	CASSTQSGTGAVAGPYNEQFF
few	NA	TRBJ2-6	TRBV7-9	TGTGCCAACCAGGCGGATGGGGCCAACGTCCTGACTTTC	CANQADGANVLTF
NA	TRBD1	TRBJ2-7	TRBV18	TGTGCCAGCTCACCGCCAGGAGGACAGGGGGCCCACGAGCAGTACTTC	CASSPPGGQGAHEQYF
NA	NA	TRBJ1-2	TRBV4-3	TGCGCCAGCAGCCTACAGCCTAACTATGGCTACACCTTC	CASSLQPNYGYTF